This T cell receptor (beta chain) derives from a study of blood T cells in healthy people across ages. The V gene lost 4 bases and the J gene lost 6 bases, with 12 bases spanning the gap. Germline lookup yields CDR1 MDHEN and CDR2 SYDVKM. The CDR3 is made up of 13 amino acids. For the second PCR, which ran for roughly 7 to 11 cycles, a sample-barcoded 5' primer and a J-beta primer mix were used. A 12-random-nucleotide template-switch adaptor tagged each cDNA molecule. Using its own MiXCR run on the 5' RACE reads, TCRdb lists one record per CDR3 protein. The repertoire consists of 600,000 to 850,000 distinct CDR3 sequences, with about 42% occurring once and the leading ten covering 20% to 25%. The study recruited healthy Caucasian donors from Russia who were aged about 6 to 95. Points on this clonotype: The antigen remains unidentified.

Study outcomes and limitations: TCR beta diversity, measured per million T cells, fell in a roughly linear way with age. Bulk PBMC profiling left naive and antigen-experienced comparisons inconclusive.

Sample: blood. The receptor was derived from an older woman in good health. The rearrangement links TRBV28 to TRBJ1-2; D possibly corresponds to TRBD1 (6 bases). The CDR3 is CASSSGERDGYTF. For the CDR3, the DNA is TGTGCCAGCAGTTCAGGGGAAAGGGATGGCTACACCTTC.